This note documents a single T cell receptor beta chain sequence. The antigen is unknown. The data belong to a study of T cell responses to AZD1222 COVID-19 vaccine. The repertoire was sequenced with immunoSEQ multiplex PCR; TCRdb's copy has only in-frame clones and lacks some. The data show some 120,000 clones, about 87% seen once. The trim removed 3 bases at V and 9 bases at J, leaving 4 bases unmatched. The CDR3 has 13 residues. The germline CDR1 and CDR2 sequences are GTSNPN and SVGIG (reference sequence). General observations from the study: Most donors were white British, females outnumbered males, and clonal diversity was possibly underestimated.

This chain connects TRBV30 to TRBJ1-4, with 10 bases fitting TRBD1. The receptor's source is an adult in good health. This specimen was peripheral blood, taken on day 0 of AZD1222 vaccination. The CDR3 is CAWRGTGVKKLFF. The CDR3 nucleotides are TGTGCCTGGAGGGGGACAGGGGTTAAAAAACTGTTTTTT.